One sample yielded the 22 T cell receptor beta chains listed below, sequenced in a study of blood T cell repertoires in COVID-19. Here immunoSEQ multiplex PCR was the method, and the copy in TCRdb shows in-frame clones only, minus some. The sample records more than 150,000 clones, approximately 90% being singletons. Material for sequencing was peripheral blood. The receptors derive from a man over 45 with acute or convalescent COVID-19.

This chain's CDR3 is CASGLGRGPPDYEQFF. The CDR3 DNA follows: TGTGCTAGTGGTTTGGGAAGGGGCCCCCCGGATTATGAGCAGTTCTTC. The chain uses TRBV12-5 and TRBJ2-1; a possible D gene is TRBD1 (5 bases). The CDR3 covers 16 residues. V was clipped by 1 base and J by 8 bases, with 18 bases between them. Germline CDR1 is LGHNT and CDR2 is FRNRAP.

The V and J genes are TRBV19 and TRBJ1-1; 8 nucleotides match TRBD1. The germline V gene has CDR1 LNHDA and CDR2 SQIVND (reference sequence). The CDR3 totals 13 residues. With 5 bases clipped from V and 6 bases from J, the junction kept 5 bases outside the gene matches. The CDR3 reads CASSQGAGAEAFF. CDR3 sequence (DNA): TGTGCCAGTAGTCAGGGGGCTGGCGCTGAAGCTTTCTTT.

The chain has TRBV5-1 and TRBJ2-5; 15 positions match TRBD2. CDR1 SGHRS and CDR2 YFSETQ come from the germline V gene. The CDR3 length is 16 residues. The trim removed 5 bases at V and 5 bases at J, leaving 7 bases unmatched. CDR3 region: CASSSGLAGGLETQYF. The CDR3 nucleotides are TGCGCCAGCAGTTCCGGACTAGCGGGGGGGTTGGAGACCCAGTACTTC.

Only a few counts were recorded for this clone. The V and J genes are TRBV27 and TRBJ1-2; D is unclear. Germline lookup yields CDR1 MNHEY and CDR2 SMNVEV (reference sequence). The CDR3 loop spans 13 amino acids. V gave up 2 bases and J gave up 2 bases, with 6 bases separating them. CDR3 bases: TGTGCCAGCAGTTTAAGGGAGAACTATGGCTACACCTTC. It encodes CASSLRENYGYTF.

The chain has TRBV7-3 and TRBJ2-3; a possible D gene is TRBD2 (7 bases). This CDR3 spans 15 amino acids. Germline loops: CDR1 SGHTA, CDR2 FQGTGA. V gave up 5 bases and J gave up 4 bases, with 16 bases separating them. The CDR3 DNA reads as TGTGCCAGCAGCCCGAACGGCGGGGGCCCAGATACGCAGTATTTT. It specifies CASSPNGGGPDTQYF. The complete variable domain, with remaining parts taken from reference TRBV7-3 and TRBJ2-3, reads GAGVSQTPSNKVTEKGKYVELRCDPISGHTALYWYRQSLGQGPEFLIYFQGTGAADDSGLPNDRFFAVRPEGSVSTLKIQRTERGDSAVYLCASSPNGGGPDTQYFGPGTRLTVL.

In this sample, this clone turned up a few times. This chain joins TRBV11-2 and TRBJ2-5; the D gene is possibly TRBD2 (6 bases). The germline V gene encodes CDR1 SGHAT and CDR2 FQNNGV. V was clipped by 5 bases and J by 3 bases, with 19 bases between them. This CDR3 is built from 16 residues. CDR3 loop: CASSQRAGKVKETQYF. The CDR3 DNA reads TGTGCCAGCAGCCAGAGGGCGGGAAAAGTAAAAGAGACCCAGTACTTC.

This clone came up once. The chain links TRBV7-2 to TRBJ1-5; 7 nucleotides line up with TRBD1. CDR3 length: 15 residues. J gave up 4 bases and V 1 base, and 4 bases lay outside the gene matches. Germline V gene sequence: CDR1 SGHTA, CDR2 FQGNSA. The CDR3 loop reads CASSLGLQGNQPQHF. The CDR3 DNA follows: TGTGCCAGCAGCTTAGGCCTACAGGGGAATCAGCCCCAGCATTTT.

The rearrangement joins TRBV2 to TRBJ1-3, with D unresolved. The germline V gene encodes CDR1 SNHLY and CDR2 FYNNEI. The CDR3 covers 13 residues. The V and J ends lost 7 bases and 0 bases respectively, with 7 bases between them. CDR3 sequence: CASISDSGNTIYF. CDR3 nucleotide sequence: TGTGCCAGCATCAGTGACTCTGGAAACACCATATATTTT.

This clone showed up just a few times. J is TRBJ2-7 and V is TRBV10-1; 10 bases match TRBD2. Germline values: CDR1 WNHNN, CDR2 SYGVQD (reference sequence). V was pared by 1 base and J by 12 bases, with 9 bases of the junction left unmatched. This CDR3 spans 14 amino acids. Written as DNA, the CDR3 is TGCGCCAGCAGTGAGTTGGTAGCGGGAGGCCTCCCGTACTTC. Translation: CASSELVAGGLPYF.

Only one count was recorded for this clone. The V call is TRBV4-1, the J call TRBJ2-1; 12 bases are shared with TRBD2. CDR3 length: 17 residues. The V and J ends lost 0 bases and 4 bases, in that order; junction bases with no gene match: 4. Germline lookup yields CDR1 MGHRA and CDR2 YSYEKL. The CDR3 is CASSQDPSGGAYNEQFF. The CDR3 region has the DNA TGCGCCAGCAGCCAAGATCCTAGCGGGGGGGCTTACAATGAGCAGTTCTTC.

This chain uses TRBV13 with TRBJ2-5, with D maybe TRBD2 (5 bases). Germline CDR1 reads PRHDT; CDR2 reads FYEKMQ (reference sequence). The CDR3 sequence is 12 residues long. V dropped 6 bases and J dropped 5 bases, with 10 bases sitting between them. CDR3 loop: CASRTGGETQYF. The CDR3, as DNA: TGTGCCAGCAGAACCGGAGGTGAGACCCAGTACTTC.

This clone was counted only a few times. The rearrangement joins TRBV9 to TRBJ1-3; D gene ambiguous. The V and J ends lost 0 bases and 0 bases respectively, with 10 bases between them. CDR1 and CDR2 (germline): SGDLS, YYNGEE. The CDR3 covers 16 residues. In DNA, the CDR3 is TGTGCCAGCAGCGTAGAGGGCGGGCCCTCTGGAAACACCATATATTTT. Protein product: CASSVEGGPSGNTIYF. The variable domain in full, with the rest retrieved from reference TRBV9 and TRBJ1-3, is DSGVTQTPKHLITATGQRVTLRCSPRSGDLSVYWYQQSLDQGLQFLIQYYNGEERAKGNILERFSAQQFPDLHSELNLSSLELGDSALYFCASSVEGGPSGNTIYFGEGSWLTVV.

The chain carries TRBV19 and TRBJ1-4; maybe TRBD1 (6 bases). CDR3 size: 15 residues. Trimming stripped 7 bases from V and 7 bases from J, with 19 bases between. Germline loops: CDR1 LNHDA, CDR2 SQIVND (reference sequence). Here the CDR3 DNA reads TGTGCCAGTACCCTCTCAGGGGCGGTAGGTGAAAAACTGTTTTTT. This gives the protein CASTLSGAVGEKLFF.

V is TRBV18 and J is TRBJ1-2; perhaps TRBD1 as D (5 bases). The ends were cut back, 1 base at V and 6 bases at J, with 9 bases in the middle. The CDR3 spans 13 residues. Germline-derived CDR1 and CDR2 are KGHSH and LQKENI. DNA of the CDR3: TGTGCCAGCTCACCACGGCAGGGAAATGGCTACACCTTC. Protein product: CASSPRQGNGYTF. Variable domain in full (rest from reference TRBV18 and TRBJ1-2): NAGVMQNPRHLVRRRGQEARLRCSPMKGHSHVYWYRQLPEEGLKFMVYLQKENIIDESGMPKERFSAEFPKEGPSILRIQQVVRGDSAAYFCASSPRQGNGYTFGSGTRLTVV.

This chain joins TRBV19 and TRBJ1-2; D might be TRBD1 (6 bases). The CDR3 covers 19 residues. Deletions cut 4 bases from V and 3 bases from J, with 27 bases between. CDR1 is LNHDA, CDR2 SQIVND, per germline (reference sequence). The CDR3 DNA is TGTGCCAGTAGTACCCCTCCTCGGTTCGGGACAATCCTAGACTATGGCTACACCTTC. This sequence encodes CASSTPPRFGTILDYGYTF.

This sequence joins TRBV30 and TRBJ1-1; D is undetermined. CDR3 length: 12 residues. V was cut by 2 bases and J by 2 bases, with 6 bases left in between. The germline V gene encodes CDR1 GTSNPN and CDR2 SVGIG (reference sequence). Here the CDR3 reads CAWSRSNTEAFF. CDR3 coding DNA: TGTGCCTGGAGTAGGAGTAACACTGAAGCTTTCTTT.

This clone was recorded a few times. V usage is TRBV28 and J usage is TRBJ1-1; D is perhaps TRBD1 (6 bases). Germline CDR1 MDHEN, CDR2 SYDVKM. Trimming cost V 5 bases and J 11 bases, with 12 bases left between them. This CDR3 region has 11 residues. The CDR3 region is CASSPRTVAFF. DNA for the CDR3: TGTGCCAGCAGTCCCCGGACAGTCGCTTTCTTT.

The CDR3, as DNA: TGTGCCAGCTCACCGAACAGGGACCAGCCCCAGCATTTT. Translating gives CASSPNRDQPQHF. The rearrangement links TRBV18 to TRBJ1-5; possibly TRBD1 for D (6 bases). The V and J ends lost 3 bases and 7 bases respectively, with 10 bases between them. Germline lookup yields CDR1 KGHSH and CDR2 LQKENI. This CDR3 region has 13 residues.

The chain carries TRBV18 and TRBJ1-5; the match to TRBD1 covers 7 bases. CDR1 and CDR2 (germline): KGHSH, LQKENI. The CDR3 is 15 amino acids. V lost 6 bases and J lost 6; bases outside the gene matches: 11. CDR3 sequence reads: CASSEGQRLGQPQHF. The CDR3, as DNA: TGTGCCAGCTCGGAGGGACAGAGGCTTGGTCAGCCCCAGCATTTT.

This rearrangement joins TRBV7-2 to TRBJ1-2; D perhaps matches TRBD1 (6 bases). V gave up 2 bases and J gave up 4 bases, with 8 bases separating them. The CDR3 has 13 residues. Germline V CDR1 and CDR2: SGHTA, FQGNSA. The CDR3 loop is CASSLTGIYGYTF. In nucleotides, the CDR3 is TGTGCCAGCAGCTTAACAGGGATCTATGGCTACACCTTC.

This clone has a single count. The chain is built from TRBV24-1 and TRBJ2-7, with D tentatively TRBD2 (6 bases). The CDR3 is 13 amino acids. Germline CDR1 is KGHDR and CDR2 is SFDVKD. Trimming left V 4 bases short and J 9 bases short, with 15 bases between. This CDR3 is CATSDTLAAVQYF. CDR3 coding DNA: TGTGCCACCAGTGACACTTTAGCGGCAGTGCAGTACTTC.

The rearrangement uses TRBV10-3 and TRBJ2-2, with 11 bases identical to TRBD1. Germline loops: CDR1 ENHRY, CDR2 SYGVKD. The CDR3 is 16 residues long. The J segment lost 4 bases and the V segment lost 6 bases, leaving 7 bases of the junction unmatched. The CDR3 coding sequence is TGTGCCATCAGGCCGGGACAGGGGGTTAGCACCGGGGAGCTGTTTTTT. Its translation: CAIRPGQGVSTGELFF.